Below are 2 T cell receptor beta chains sequenced from a single sample in a study of T cells in Graves' hyperthyroidism and ophthalmopathy. RNA transcripts were the template for amplifying TCR beta CDR3 regions. The HTBI primer set was used in a first-round RT-PCR of the TCR CDR3. TCRdb passed the multiplex PCR reads through MiXCR, listing each CDR3 protein once. The sample lists some 550,000 distinct CDR3 sequences, roughly 16% occurring once. What was sequenced was blood. Receptors originate from a woman between 40 and 50 years old with Graves' ophthalmopathy.

V gene TRBV7-9 combines with J gene TRBJ1-3; possibly TRBD1 for D (5 bases). Germline V gives CDR1 SEHNR, CDR2 FQNEAQ (reference sequence). V lost 5 bases to trimming and J lost 0 bases, with 11 bases between them. The CDR3 is made up of 15 amino acids. The CDR3 coding sequence is TGTGCCAGCAGCCAGGGACCGAACTCTGGAAACACCATATATTTT. Protein: CASSQGPNSGNTIYF.

This clonotype was found many times. The chain links TRBV5-1 to TRBJ2-1; 10 nucleotides match TRBD2. CDR3 size: 16 residues. Unmatched junction bases numbered 10, after V lost 0 bases and J lost 10 bases. Germline V gene lookup returns CDR1 SGHRS and CDR2 YFSETQ. The CDR3 DNA reads TGCGCCAGCAGCTTGGACAGCGGGAGGGCCGAAGGGGAGCAGTTCTTC. Protein sequence: CASSLDSGRAEGEQFF.